The 16 T cell receptor beta chains in this list originate from one sample, sequenced in a study of shared clonotypes between healthy human individuals. The method was immunoSEQ multiplex PCR; TCRdb's version includes in-frame clones alone and lacks a portion of them. The sample lists roughly 490,000 clones, around three quarters occurring once. The sequenced sample consisted of PBMCs. These receptors all come from a woman aged 40 to 50 in good health. Some clones in this sample may be carry-over from other donors' samples.

The chain employs TRBV18 and TRBJ2-5; a possible D gene is TRBD1 (5 bases). V was clipped by 6 bases and J by 1 base, with 12 bases between them. Germline CDR1 is KGHSH and CDR2 is LQKENI. The CDR3 length is 14 residues. This chain's CDR3 is CASSTTDSQETQYF. The CDR3 nucleotides are TGTGCCAGCTCGACCACCGACAGCCAAGAGACCCAGTACTTC.

This chain joins TRBV5-6 and TRBJ2-7, with 8 bases fitting TRBD2. Germline lookup yields CDR1 SGHDT and CDR2 YYEEEE. V gave up 4 bases and J gave up 5 bases; unmatched junction bases: 14. The CDR3 extends over 16 amino acids. CDR3 sequence (DNA): TGTGCCAGCAGCCACTACTCTTCAGGCGGGGGGCACGAGCAGTACTTC. It encodes CASSHYSSGGGHEQYF.

The chain joins TRBV28 to TRBJ2-2; TRBD1 agrees at 9 bases. The germline V gene has CDR1 MDHEN and CDR2 SYDVKM. The CDR3 is 14 amino acids. J gave up 1 base and V 7 bases, and 1 base lay outside the gene matches. This chain's CDR3 is CASKGQGNTGELFF. For the CDR3, the DNA is TGTGCCAGCAAGGGACAGGGGAACACCGGGGAGCTGTTTTTT.

The J gene is TRBJ1-1, the V gene TRBV21-1. TRBV21-1 is assigned pseudogene status. The CDR3 extends over 17 amino acids. Here the CDR3 DNA reads TGTGCCAGCAGCAAAGGGGCAGGGGAGGCCCTGAACACTGAAGCTTTCTTT. It codes for CASSKGAGEALNTEAFF.

The chain employs TRBV15 and TRBJ1-1; D is possibly TRBD1 (5 bases). Germline V gene lookup returns CDR1 LNHNV and CDR2 YYDKDF (reference sequence). This CDR3 is 16 amino acids long. The V end lost 0 bases, the J end lost 1 base, and 12 bases lay between the germline ends. The CDR3 loop reads CATSRDPPGQNTEAFF. The CDR3 nucleotides read TGTGCCACCAGCAGAGACCCCCCAGGACAGAACACTGAAGCTTTCTTT.

The chain employs TRBV5-4 and TRBJ2-7; 9 bases agree with TRBD2. Germline V gene lookup returns CDR1 SGHNT and CDR2 YYREEE (reference sequence). This CDR3 contains 15 residues. V lost 3 bases and J lost 2; bases outside the gene matches: 6. The CDR3 spells CASSSQTSGAYEQYF. The CDR3 coding sequence is TGTGCCAGCAGCTCGCAGACTAGCGGAGCCTACGAGCAGTACTTC. Complete variable domain (other parts from reference TRBV5-4 and TRBJ2-7): ETGVTQSPTHLIKTRGQQVTLRCSSQSGHNTVSWYQQALGQGPQFIFQYYREEENGRGNFPPRFSGLQFPNYSSELNVNALELDDSALYLCASSSQTSGAYEQYFGPGTRLTVT.

This chain connects TRBV25-1 to TRBJ2-7; no clear D gene. The V gene's germline CDR1 is MGHDK and CDR2 SYGVNS. The germline V and J ends were trimmed by 8 bases and 5 bases, with 19 bases remaining between them. The CDR3 extends over 14 amino acids. In DNA form, the CDR3 reads TGTGCCAGCGGACCTGACCTGAGTCTGGACGAGCAGTACTTC. It specifies CASGPDLSLDEQYF.

V is TRBV7-9 and J is TRBJ2-5, with TRBD1 as a possible D gene (6 bases). The ends were cut back, 5 bases at V and 2 bases at J, with 18 bases in the middle. In germline, CDR1 is SEHNR, CDR2 FQNEAQ (reference sequence). The CDR3 has 16 residues. The CDR3 region is CASSPKKPGHQETQYF. The CDR3 DNA follows: TGTGCCAGCAGCCCTAAAAAGCCGGGACATCAAGAGACCCAGTACTTC.

This clone was found a few times. The chain joins TRBV9 to TRBJ2-1; weak D call: TRBD2 (6 bases). Deletions cut 0 bases from V and 3 bases from J, with 13 bases between. CDR1 is SGDLS and CDR2 is YYNGEE in the germline V gene. This CDR3 has 16 residues. The CDR3 DNA is TGTGCCAGCAGCGTAGGGGGTAGCGGAGACTACAATGAGCAGTTCTTC. Translation: CASSVGGSGDYNEQFF.

V is TRBV28 and J is TRBJ1-2; 8 positions agree with TRBD1. Germline V CDR1 and CDR2: MDHEN, SYDVKM. The trim removed 8 bases at V and 2 bases at J, leaving 4 bases unmatched. This CDR3 spans 13 amino acids. For the CDR3, the DNA is TGTGCCAGCCGGACAGGGCGAAACTATGGCTACACCTTC. It yields the protein CASRTGRNYGYTF.

About this clone itself: This likely reflects a read error, since a far larger clone is one base away. V gene TRBV7-3 combines with J gene TRBJ1-4, with D tentatively TRBD1 (5 bases). The germline gives CDR1 SGHTA, CDR2 FQGTGA. The CDR3 is 16 amino acids. V lost 5 bases, J lost 0 bases, and 13 bases lay in between. Written as DNA, the CDR3 is TGTGCCAGCAGCCCTCGGGACCCTGCAACTAATGAAAAACTGTTTTTT. Translating gives CASSPRDPATNEKLFF.

This clone occurred once. The chain links TRBV6-1 to TRBJ2-7; 11 bases match TRBD1. Germline V gives CDR1 MNHNS, CDR2 SASEGT. V shed 6 bases and J 3 bases; nucleotides not matched to a gene: 4. CDR3 length: 14 amino acids. CDR3 nucleotides: TGTGCCAGCAGCCGGACAGGGGGCGACTACGAGCAGTACTTC. Residues: CASSRTGGDYEQYF.

V is TRBV5-1 and J is TRBJ2-1, with D tentatively TRBD2 (5 bases). The CDR3 has 15 residues. Trimming pared 0 bases from V and 0 bases from J, leaving 7 bases between. Germline V lookup: CDR1 SGHRS, CDR2 YFSETQ. CDR3 coding DNA: TGCGCCAGCAGCTTGGGTACTAGCTCCTACAATGAGCAGTTCTTC. It yields the protein CASSLGTSSYNEQFF. The entire variable domain, with the rest obtained from reference TRBV5-1 and TRBJ2-1, is as follows: KAGVTQTPRYLIKTRGQQVTLSCSPISGHRSVSWYQQTPGQGLQFLFEYFSETQRNKGNFPGRFSGRQFSNSRSEMNVSTLELGDSALYLCASSLGTSSYNEQFFGPGTRLTVL.

This clone was observed a few times. The gene calls are TRBV2 and TRBJ1-5; D gene unclear. Germline V gene sequence: CDR1 SNHLY, CDR2 FYNNEI. This CDR3 comprises 13 residues. Trimming removed 1 base at V and 7 bases at J, with 8 bases between. CDR3: CASSEEMEQPQHF. CDR3 in DNA: TGTGCCAGCAGTGAAGAAATGGAGCAGCCCCAGCATTTT.

In this sample, this clone turned up once. The chain carries TRBV28 and TRBJ2-1; possible D gene TRBD1, 5 bases. Trimming removed 7 bases at V and 12 bases at J, with 19 bases between. The CDR3 has 13 residues. CDR1 is MDHEN and CDR2 is SYDVKM in the germline V gene. The CDR3 reads CASTLGQGRAQFF. DNA of the CDR3: TGTGCCAGCACCCTTGGGCAGGGTCGGGCGCAGTTCTTC.

The chain joins TRBV4-1 to TRBJ2-7; 9 bases match TRBD1. Looked up from germline, CDR1 is MGHRA and CDR2 is YSYEKL. The CDR3 has 15 residues. V shed 2 bases and J 4 bases; nucleotides not matched to a gene: 6. CDR3 amino acids: CASSQPGQGFYEQYF. The CDR3 DNA is TGCGCCAGCAGCCAACCGGGACAGGGTTTTTACGAGCAGTACTTC.